The sequence of this T cell receptor (beta chain) was determined in a study of Ad26.COV2.S vaccination and SARS-CoV-2 variants. About the study: Intramuscular Ad26.COV2.S at 5x10^10 or 1x10^11 viral particles.

The CDR3 sequence is 11 residues long. Deletions cut 6 bases from V and 6 bases from J, with 9 bases between. Treatment noted: some 19 received Ad26.COV2.S at low or high dose, single or two shots; 5 received placebo; per-sample allocation not given. All samples were drawn on day 63, counting from the first vaccine or placebo injection. Assay used: immunoSEQ multiplex PCR; TCRdb lists only in-frame clones, some missing. The sample contains hundreds of thousands of clones, around 87% of which appear only once. This rearrangement joins TRBV12-3 or TRBV12-4 to TRBJ2-7; perhaps D is TRBD1 or TRBD2 (5 bases each). The sequence came from a person between 18 and 59 years old who received the Ad26.COV2.S COVID-19 vaccine or a placebo. The input for sequencing was peripheral blood, taken in a trial of Ad26.COV2.S vaccine versus placebo. CDR3 region: CASSGAGEQYF. The DNA of the CDR3 is TGTGCCAGCAGCGGGGCGGGCGAGCAGTACTTC.